The entry below describes one T cell receptor beta chain. The target antigen is unknown. This entry belongs to a study of PD-1 blockade in classical Hodgkin lymphoma. Whole-study results and caveats: Those patients who began receiving nivolumab less than 1 year after ASCT had lower diversity, and they were excluded.

The assay was immunoSEQ multiplex PCR, and TCRdb's table has in-frame clones only and misses some. The sample includes about 86,000 clones, roughly 89% seen only once; the top ten take approximately 12%. Relapse after autologous stem cell transplantation occurred in every patient, and brentuximab vedotin exposure varied. Reported best responses ranged across complete response, partial response or progressive disease. J lost 2 bases, V lost 2 bases, and 4 bases had no gene match. CDR1 GTSNPN and CDR2 SVGIG come from the germline V gene (reference sequence). This CDR3 comprises 15 residues. J is TRBJ2-3 and V is TRBV30; 10 bases are a match to TRBD2. The sequence was obtained from a human donor with classical Hodgkin lymphoma. This sample comprised peripheral blood mononuclear cells (PBMCs), obtained before the second cycle of nivolumab. CDR3 in amino acids: CAWSRTSGPTDTQYF. As DNA, the CDR3 is TGTGCCTGGAGTCGGACTAGCGGACCCACAGATACGCAGTATTTT.